The 28 T cell receptor beta chains below were found in one sample sequenced in a study of T cell responses to AZD1222 COVID-19 vaccine. Sequencing was performed with immunoSEQ multiplex PCR; in TCRdb, only in-frame clones are kept and a portion is missing. The sample includes 90,000 to 150,000 clones, 85% to 90% seen only once; the top ten take 7% to 8%. The sample was peripheral blood, taken on day 0 of AZD1222 vaccination. The origin of the receptors is an adult in good health.

This clone was observed once. The chain employs TRBV7-3 and TRBJ2-1; 10 positions agree with TRBD2. This CDR3 is 19 amino acids long. V lost 4 bases and J lost 6; bases outside the gene matches: 18. Looked up from germline, CDR1 is SGHTA and CDR2 is FQGTGA. For the CDR3, the DNA is TGTGCCAGCAGCTCCCGGGGAAGTAGCGGGAGGACGGCCTCCAATGAGCAGTTCTTC. Its protein is CASSSRGSSGRTASNEQFF.

The V and J genes are TRBV28 and TRBJ2-4; a weak D match, TRBD1 (6 bases). This CDR3 spans 11 amino acids. Germline CDR1 and CDR2: MDHEN and SYDVKM. V lost 10 bases to trimming and J lost 4 bases, with 8 bases between them. CDR3 sequence: CAIQGKNIQYF. CDR3 DNA sequence: TGTGCCATCCAGGGGAAAAACATTCAGTACTTC.

In its sample, this clone was seen a few times. The chain is built from TRBV29-1 and TRBJ2-7, with 14 bases matching TRBD2. Losses at the gene ends were 6 bases for V and 3 bases for J; bases not matched to a gene: 4. The CDR3 contains 14 residues. CDR1 and CDR2 from the germline V gene are SQVTM and ANQGSEA. CDR3 in DNA: TGCAGCGTGGGGACTAGCGGGAGCGTCTACGAGCAGTACTTC. Its protein is CSVGTSGSVYEQYF.

This chain links TRBV7-8 with TRBJ2-5; 9 bases align to TRBD2. Germline V CDR1 and CDR2: SGHVS, FQNEAQ. The CDR3 is made up of 14 amino acids. V was pared by 5 bases and J by 4 bases, with 5 bases of the junction left unmatched. Here the CDR3 DNA reads TGTGCCAGCAGCCAAAGCGGGGGGCGAGAGACCCAGTACTTC. It specifies CASSQSGGRETQYF. Filled out from reference TRBV7-8 and TRBJ2-5, the complete variable domain reads GAGVSQSPRYKVAKRGQDVALRCDPISGHVSLFWYQQALGQGPEFLTYFQNEAQLDKSGLPSDRFFAERPEGSVSTLKIQRTQQEDSAVYLCASSQSGGRETQYFGPGTRLLVL.

The V call is TRBV18, the J call TRBJ1-4; D perhaps matches TRBD1 (5 bases). V was clipped by 3 bases and J by 8 bases, with 13 bases between them. The CDR3 loop spans 14 amino acids. Per germline, CDR1 KGHSH and CDR2 LQKENI. The CDR3 loop reads CASSPGRGKEKLFF. CDR3 nucleotides: TGTGCCAGCTCACCGGGACGCGGGAAAGAAAAACTGTTTTTT.

This chain uses TRBV12-3 or TRBV12-4 with TRBJ1-2; the match to TRBD1 covers 7 bases. V dropped 6 bases and J dropped 14; count of bases not matched to a gene: 9. The CDR3 consists of 11 residues. This chain's CDR3 is CASRNTGVGTF. As DNA, the CDR3 is TGTGCCAGCAGAAACACAGGGGTGGGGACCTTC.

The V call is TRBV7-3, the J call TRBJ1-2; D is perhaps TRBD1 (5 bases). The V gene's germline CDR1 is SGHTA and CDR2 FQGTGA. There are 16 residues in the CDR3. Trimming removed 0 bases at V and 4 bases at J, with 15 bases between. The CDR3 spells CASSLTGAAHSYGYTF. Here the CDR3 DNA reads TGTGCCAGCAGCTTAACAGGGGCCGCCCACTCCTATGGCTACACCTTC.

This clone came up a few times. V is TRBV28 and J is TRBJ2-5, with D tentatively TRBD1 or TRBD2 (6 bases each). The CDR3 sequence is 14 residues long. Germline loops: CDR1 MDHEN, CDR2 SYDVKM. The germline V and J ends were trimmed by 3 bases and 1 base, with 9 bases remaining between them. The CDR3 is CASSLGGPQETQYF. Written as DNA, the CDR3 is TGTGCCAGCAGTTTGGGGGGCCCCCAAGAGACCCAGTACTTC.

The table lists this clone with a count of one. The genes are TRBV5-1 and TRBJ1-4; no clear D. Germline V gives CDR1 SGHRS, CDR2 YFSETQ. There are 15 residues in the CDR3. Trimming shortened V by 0 bases and J by 3 bases, and 9 bases separated the two germline ends. CDR3 sequence reads: CASSLATGSNEKLFF. The CDR3 DNA is TGCGCCAGCAGCTTGGCCACGGGATCTAATGAAAAACTGTTTTTT.

This clone was counted a single time. The chain employs TRBV7-2 and TRBJ2-5, with TRBD2 matching over 7 bases. Germline V gene sequence: CDR1 SGHTA, CDR2 FQGNSA. With V trimmed by 1 base and J by 4 bases, 6 bases remained unmatched. The CDR3 is 15 residues long. Here the CDR3 reads CASSLVRGSGETQYF. In DNA form, the CDR3 reads TGTGCCAGCAGCTTAGTACGCGGGAGTGGAGAGACCCAGTACTTC.

The J gene is TRBJ2-1, the V gene TRBV2; 8 bases agree with TRBD2. CDR1 SNHLY and CDR2 FYNNEI come from the germline V gene. The V segment lost 5 bases and the J segment 0 bases; nucleotides outside the gene matches: 6. There are 16 residues in the CDR3. CDR3: CASSLLGLASYNEQFF. The CDR3 DNA sequence: TGTGCCAGCAGTCTCTTAGGACTAGCCTCCTACAATGAGCAGTTCTTC.

The J gene is TRBJ2-5, the V gene TRBV5-1; 12 bases map to TRBD2. The CDR3 length is 14 residues. CDR1 SGHRS and CDR2 YFSETQ come from the germline V gene. J was trimmed by 5 bases and V by 7 bases; bases with no gene match: 6. Here the CDR3 DNA reads TGCGCCAGCCGGGAAGGACTAGCGGGGGAGACCCAGTACTTC. It encodes CASREGLAGETQYF.

DNA of the CDR3: TGTGCCAGCAGTGAGGCAGGGAGCTCCTATAATTCACCCCTCCACTTT. It codes for CASSEAGSSYNSPLHF. J is TRBJ1-6 and V is TRBV2; perhaps TRBD1 as D (5 bases). Trimming removed 3 bases from V and 0 bases from J, with 9 bases in between. The CDR3 loop spans 16 amino acids. CDR1 and CDR2 (germline): SNHLY, FYNNEI.

The V gene is TRBV2, the J gene TRBJ1-1, with D perhaps matching TRBD1 (6 bases). This CDR3 is 13 amino acids long. Germline V gives CDR1 SNHLY, CDR2 FYNNEI. Trimming took off 6 bases at V and 3 bases at J, with 11 bases between the two ends. The DNA for the CDR3 is TGTGCCAGCAGCGAGGACAGATACACTGAAGCTTTCTTT. Its protein is CASSEDRYTEAFF.

The rearrangement links TRBV6-4 to TRBJ1-1, with 9 nucleotides matching TRBD1. The J segment lost 1 base and the V segment lost 6 bases, leaving 3 bases of the junction unmatched. This CDR3 spans 14 amino acids. Germline V lookup: CDR1 MRHNA, CDR2 SNTAGT. The CDR3 DNA reads as TGTGCCAGCAGGGGACAGGGAGGGAACACTGAAGCTTTCTTT. Translating it yields CASRGQGGNTEAFF.

This clone has a single count. The chain employs TRBV5-1 and TRBJ2-5; the match to TRBD1 covers 8 bases. The V and J ends lost 0 bases and 2 bases, in that order; junction bases with no gene match: 3. Germline V gives CDR1 SGHRS, CDR2 YFSETQ. The length of the CDR3 is 15 residues. The CDR3 loop is CASSLDTGGQETQYF. The DNA for the CDR3 is TGCGCCAGCAGCTTGGATACAGGGGGACAAGAGACCCAGTACTTC.

The V call is TRBV2, the J call TRBJ2-7; 7 bases map to TRBD1. CDR3 length: 14 residues. Trimming removed 3 bases from V and 4 bases from J; junction bases left unmatched: 6. Germline CDR1 reads SNHLY; CDR2 reads FYNNEI. DNA for the CDR3: TGTGCCAGCAGTGATCAGGGGGTTTCGTACGAGCAGTACTTC. This codes for CASSDQGVSYEQYF.

This chain uses TRBV5-8 with TRBJ1-1; D is unresolved. Germline CDR1 reads SGHTS; CDR2 reads YDEGEE. The CDR3 covers 13 residues. Trimming cost V 6 bases and J 4 bases, with 13 bases left between them. CDR3 sequence: CASTPLGSTEAFF. The CDR3 DNA reads TGTGCCAGCACCCCGTTGGGGAGCACTGAAGCTTTCTTT.

The V call is TRBV7-9, the J call TRBJ1-1; D is possibly TRBD1 (6 bases). CDR1 is SEHNR and CDR2 is FQNEAQ in the germline V gene (reference sequence). V was clipped by 5 bases and J by 6 bases, with 13 bases between them. The CDR3 is 13 amino acids. In nucleotides, the CDR3 is TGTGCCAGCAGCCGGCAGGGGCTCTCTGAAGCTTTCTTT. It encodes CASSRQGLSEAFF.

The gene calls are TRBV7-9 and TRBJ2-7, with 12 bases aligning to TRBD2. The germline CDR1 and CDR2 sequences are SEHNR and FQNEAQ (reference sequence). The CDR3 extends over 14 amino acids. Unmatched junction bases numbered 11, after V lost 5 bases and J lost 12 bases. The CDR3 bases are TGTGCCAGCAGCCCTACTAGCGGGGGGTTGACGGTGTACTTC. This gives the protein CASSPTSGGLTVYF.

The chain carries TRBV19 and TRBJ2-3; 7 nucleotides match TRBD2. J lost 2 bases, V lost 5 bases, and 4 bases had no gene match. This CDR3 comprises 14 residues. Germline V gene sequence: CDR1 LNHDA, CDR2 SQIVND (reference sequence). The CDR3, as DNA: TGTGCCAGTAGTGGGAGGGTTTCCACAGATACGCAGTATTTT. This translates into CASSGRVSTDTQYF.

The chain links TRBV7-2 to TRBJ2-6, with 16 bases aligning to TRBD2. The length of the CDR3 is 20 residues. The germline gives CDR1 SGHTA, CDR2 FQGNSA. J was trimmed by 0 bases and V by 0 bases; bases with no gene match: 2. CDR3 in amino acids: CASSLAGLAGGLSGANVLTF. DNA of the CDR3: TGTGCCAGCAGCTTAGCGGGACTAGCGGGGGGGCTCTCTGGGGCCAACGTCCTGACTTTC. The complete variable domain, with remaining parts taken from reference TRBV7-2 and TRBJ2-6, reads GAGVSQSPSNKVTEKGKDVELRCDPISGHTALYWYRQSLGQGLEFLIYFQGNSAPDKSGLPSDRFSAERTGGSVSTLTIQRTQQEDSAVYLCASSLAGLAGGLSGANVLTFGAGSRLTVL.

J is TRBJ2-1 and V is TRBV5-1; the D is unclear. CDR1 is SGHRS, CDR2 YFSETQ, per germline. The V and J ends lost 4 bases and 8 bases respectively, with 16 bases between them. The CDR3 totals 14 residues. This CDR3 is CASSVPGPGDEQFF. CDR3 DNA sequence: TGCGCCAGCAGCGTTCCGGGTCCTGGGGATGAGCAGTTCTTC. Complete variable domain (other parts from reference TRBV5-1 and TRBJ2-1): KAGVTQTPRYLIKTRGQQVTLSCSPISGHRSVSWYQQTPGQGLQFLFEYFSETQRNKGNFPGRFSGRQFSNSRSEMNVSTLELGDSALYLCASSVPGPGDEQFFGPGTRLTVL.

The rearrangement links TRBV6-5 to TRBJ1-2, with D maybe TRBD1 (5 bases). The CDR3 contains 13 residues. V lost 2 bases and J lost 4, with 8 bases in between. CDR1 is MNHEY, CDR2 SVGAGI, per germline. DNA of the CDR3: TGTGCCAGCAGTTACGGGGGGGGCTATGGCTACACCTTC. It translates to CASSYGGGYGYTF.

The chain combines TRBV28 with TRBJ1-2; D gene uncertain. Germline assignment: CDR1 MDHEN and CDR2 SYDVKM. The CDR3 sequence is 14 residues long. Trimming left V 1 base short and J 8 bases short, with 14 bases between. CDR3 nucleotide sequence: TGTGCCAGCAGTTTATTGAGGGCCCGCGACGGCTACACCTTC. This codes for CASSLLRARDGYTF.

The chain links TRBV6-1 to TRBJ1-5; weak D call: TRBD1 (6 bases). The CDR3 loop spans 14 amino acids. Germline V gene data show CDR1 as MNHNS and CDR2 as SASEGT. With 5 bases removed from V and 4 bases from J, the gap between germline ends came to 12 bases. CDR3 nucleotides: TGTGCCAGCAGTATACAGGGACGAAATCAGCCCCAGCATTTT. The encoded protein is CASSIQGRNQPQHF.

This rearrangement joins TRBV11-2 to TRBJ2-7, with D possibly matching TRBD2 (5 bases). Germline loops: CDR1 SGHAT, CDR2 FQNNGV. With 8 bases removed from V and 2 bases from J, the gap between germline ends came to 19 bases. The CDR3 has 15 residues. The CDR3 protein is CASGVPRGSAYEQYF. CDR3 nucleotide sequence: TGTGCCAGCGGGGTCCCCCGCGGGTCTGCCTACGAGCAGTACTTC.

The V gene is TRBV28, the J gene TRBJ2-2; 8 nucleotides align to TRBD2. With 6 bases clipped from V and 4 bases from J, the junction kept 10 bases outside the gene matches. CDR3 length: 16 amino acids. CDR1 is MDHEN and CDR2 is SYDVKM in the germline V gene. For the CDR3, the DNA is TGTGCCAGCAGCCCCCCCGGGACTAGGCGCACCGGGGAGCTGTTTTTT. Translated, it gives CASSPPGTRRTGELFF.